The 4 T cell receptor beta chains in this list originate from one sample, sequenced in a study of T cell repertoires in cytomegalovirus infection. TCRdb processed the reads anew with MiXCR; each CDR3 protein has one entry. Seen here are roughly 300,000 distinct CDR3 sequences, roughly 26% observed once, and the top ten hold about 15%. Sequenced sample: PBMCs. These receptors all stem from a human donor in good health (CMV status not recorded). Some clones in this sample may be carry-over from other donors' samples.

This clonotype was observed a handful of times. The chain combines TRBV5-6 with TRBJ1-2; TRBD1 is a possible D gene (5 bases). This CDR3 region has 15 residues. The ends were cut back, 3 bases at V and 3 bases at J, with 15 bases in the middle. CDR1 is SGHDT and CDR2 is YYEEEE in the germline V gene. DNA for the CDR3: TGTGCCAGCAGCTCCTCAGGGACGTCTTACTATGGCTACACCTTC. Translation gives CASSSSGTSYYGYTF. Combining the CDR3 with reference TRBV5-6 and TRBJ1-2 gives the whole variable domain DAGVTQSPTHLIKTRGQQVTLRCSPKSGHDTVSWYQQALGQGPQFIFQYYEEEERQRGNFPDRFSGHQFPNYSSELNVNALLLGDSALYLCASSSSGTSYYGYTFGSGTRLTVV.

The chain carries TRBV12-3 or TRBV12-4 and TRBJ2-2; the D call may be TRBD1 or TRBD2 (6 bases each). V lost 3 bases and J lost 6, with 17 bases in between. The CDR3 contains 16 residues. In nucleotides, the CDR3 is TGTGCCAGCAGTTTCATCGGGGGCGGAGCTTCCGGGGAGCTGTTTTTT. It translates to CASSFIGGGASGELFF.

This clonotype was recorded at least ten times. This chain uses TRBV7-8 with TRBJ2-1; D unclear. V dropped 5 bases and J dropped 12 bases, with 14 bases sitting between them. Germline V gives CDR1 SGHVS, CDR2 FQNEAQ. This CDR3 contains 12 residues. DNA for the CDR3: TGTGCCAGCAGCCCTCCTTCTTGGGGGCAGTTCTTC. Protein: CASSPPSWGQFF.

The genes are TRBV6-2 or TRBV6-3 and TRBJ1-1, with D unclear. This CDR3 contains 15 residues. The germline CDR1 and CDR2 sequences are MNHEY and SVGEGT. V lost 3 bases, J lost 1 base, and 12 bases lay in between. The CDR3: CASSYRFPPNTEAFF. The CDR3 nucleotides read TGTGCCAGCAGTTATCGGTTCCCTCCGAACACTGAAGCTTTCTTT.